Sequencing of this T cell receptor (beta chain) was carried out in a study of molecular identifiers for immune sequencing clone quantification. TCRdb re-derived calls from the PCR reads in MiXCR, one entry per CDR3 protein. The repertoire holds 97,000 or so distinct CDR3 sequences, with 24% as singletons. At least ten counts were recorded for this clonotype. The sequence derives from a human donor in good health. Some libraries in this study had Jurkat cell RNA spiked in. Sequenced sample: naive CD8+ T cells from blood, with Jurkat cell RNA spiked in. Subset noted: FACS-sorted CD8+CD4-CCR7+CD45RA+ naive T cells.

CDR3 loop: CASSQARDSNQPQHF. CDR3 nucleotides: TGCGCCAGCAGCCAAGCCAGGGATAGCAATCAGCCCCAGCATTTT. J is TRBJ1-5 and V is TRBV4-3; weak D call: TRBD1 (5 bases). The germline V and J ends were trimmed by 1 base and 0 bases, with 7 bases remaining between them. CDR1 and CDR2 (germline): LGHNA, YSLEER. This CDR3 comprises 15 residues.